Sequencing of this TCR beta chain was carried out in a study of T cells in localized non-small cell lung cancer. Study-level points and caveats: The study detected a median roughly 56 of the top 100 tumor clones in adjacent lung. Tumor showed lower T cell clonality than uninvolved adjacent lung, where it was highest.

With regard to this clone: The antigen is undetermined.

Here immunoSEQ multiplex PCR was the method, and the copy in TCRdb shows in-frame clones only, minus some. The table lists 90,000 to 95,000 clones, roughly 87% of them singletons. The CDR3 extends over 13 amino acids. V was cut by 1 base and J by 3 bases, with 6 bases left in between. CDR1 SEHNR and CDR2 FQNEAQ come from the germline V gene (reference sequence). The receptor comes from a man aged 35-69 years with stage I squamous cell lung carcinoma. This chain connects TRBV7-9 to TRBJ2-5; no reliable D call. This specimen was peripheral blood, taken before any cancer treatment. The CDR3 is CASSLGQKETQYF. DNA of the CDR3: TGTGCCAGCAGCTTAGGGCAGAAAGAGACCCAGTACTTC.